Sequencing of this TCR beta chain was carried out in a study of identical twins. Study-wide findings and caveats: Cross-sectional statistics, not tracking of the same donors, supported the conclusions. Low generation-probability sequences were in excess among twin-shared out-of-frame alpha sequences.

Ten or more counts support this clonotype. Its antigen remains unidentified. After template switching added a universal primer site, the resulting cDNA carried unique molecular identifiers. In TCRdb, the 5' RACE reads were re-called with MiXCR into one record per CDR3 protein. The sample yields about 300,000 distinct CDR3 sequences, roughly 12% seen once. In addition, the sample was reused for a study of yellow fever vaccine responses in identical twins.

The sequenced material came from CD8+ T cells sorted from blood. This TCR was recovered from a woman aged 18 to 35 in good health.

This CDR3 is CASSVEQTSQPQHF. CDR3 nucleotides: TGTGCCAGCAGTGTGGAACAGACTTCTCAGCCCCAGCATTTT. The V and J genes are TRBV28 and TRBJ1-5; no definite D call. The CDR3 totals 14 residues. The ends were cut back, 5 bases at V and 6 bases at J, with 14 bases in the middle. The V gene's germline CDR1 is MDHEN and CDR2 SYDVKM.